This T cell receptor (beta chain) appears in the sequencing data of a study of T cell responses to AZD1222 COVID-19 vaccine. Whole-study context: Second-dose timings of about 4 or about 12 weeks were pooled. Findings of the study overall: Spike-specific TCR repertoires showed rising breadth and depth after two AZD1222 doses. Donors, mostly white British, included more females; clonal diversity was possibly underestimated. Sampling captured repertoires only after the peak T cell response.

Note on this clone: What it binds is unknown.

Here immunoSEQ multiplex PCR was the method, and the copy in TCRdb shows in-frame clones only, minus some. The top ten clones hold approximately 0.98% of a sample with about 190,000 clones, approximately 91% of them seen once. The specimen was peripheral blood, collected on day 0 of AZD1222 vaccination. This receptor was obtained from an adult in good health.

CDR3 sequence reads: CASSKETGALYGYTF. The CDR3 region has the DNA TGTGCCAGCAGCAAAGAGACAGGGGCGCTCTATGGCTACACCTTC. The chain joins TRBV13 to TRBJ1-2; 8 nucleotides match TRBD1. Losses at the gene ends were 5 bases for V and 4 bases for J; bases not matched to a gene: 9. Germline V CDR1 and CDR2: PRHDT, FYEKMQ (reference sequence). The CDR3 runs to 15 residues. Full variable domain (remainder filled in from reference TRBV13 and TRBJ1-2): AAGVIQSPRHLIKEKRETATLKCYPIPRHDTVYWYQQGPGQDPQFLISFYEKMQSDKGSIPDRFSAQQFSDYHSELNMSSLELGDSALYFCASSKETGALYGYTFGSGTRLTVV.